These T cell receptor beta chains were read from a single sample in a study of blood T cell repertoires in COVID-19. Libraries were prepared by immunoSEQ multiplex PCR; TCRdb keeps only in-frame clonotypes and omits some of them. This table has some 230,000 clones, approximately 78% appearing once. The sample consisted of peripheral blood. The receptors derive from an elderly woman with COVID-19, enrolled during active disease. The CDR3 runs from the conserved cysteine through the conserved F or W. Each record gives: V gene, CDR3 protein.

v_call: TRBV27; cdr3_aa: CASSLSYSNQPQHF
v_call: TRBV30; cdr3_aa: CAWISPGQGPTLHF
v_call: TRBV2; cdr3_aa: CAIPVVSTDTQYF
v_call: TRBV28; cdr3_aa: CASTASLAGTYEQYF
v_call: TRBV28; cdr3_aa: CASSIQSYGYTF
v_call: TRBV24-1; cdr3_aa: CATSDWTGSRETQYF
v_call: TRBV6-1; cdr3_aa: CASSERRAGANVLTF
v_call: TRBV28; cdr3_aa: CASPGGRTYNEQFF
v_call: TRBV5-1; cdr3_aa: CASSPRRENDHEQFF
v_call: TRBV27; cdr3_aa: CASSFHGNTEAFF
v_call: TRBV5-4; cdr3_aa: CASSPKGQGEYEQYF
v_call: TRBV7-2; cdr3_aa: CAGSVGSYNSPLHF
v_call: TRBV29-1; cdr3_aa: CSVEKGGDYGYTF
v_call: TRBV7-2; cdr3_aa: CASSLALQTSRNEQFF
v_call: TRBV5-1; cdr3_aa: CASSHRQGAYEQYF
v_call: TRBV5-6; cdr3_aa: CASRSLAGGPRNEQFF
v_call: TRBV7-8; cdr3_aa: CASSSTVPVTEAFF
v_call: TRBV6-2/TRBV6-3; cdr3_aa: CASSYPERDTDTQYF
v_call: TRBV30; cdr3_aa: CACLNGPGSTDTQYF
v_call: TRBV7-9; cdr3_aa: CASSHSVSSETQYF
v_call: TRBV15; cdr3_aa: CATSRGGTGSTGYGYTF
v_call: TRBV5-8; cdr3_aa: CASSRQSLGEQPQHF
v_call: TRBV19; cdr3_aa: CASFPGSGGYTF
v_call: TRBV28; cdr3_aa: CASSRIGGSNSPLHF
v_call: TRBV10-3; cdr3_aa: CAIREDRDQPQHF
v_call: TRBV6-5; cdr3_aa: CASSLSGSSYNEQFF
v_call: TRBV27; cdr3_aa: CASSRTGGLEAQHF
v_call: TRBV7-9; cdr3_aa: CASRQQGTGNTIYF
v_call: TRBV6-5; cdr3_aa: CASKLQQYNSPLHF
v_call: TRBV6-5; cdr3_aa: CASTHGGGTDQPQHF
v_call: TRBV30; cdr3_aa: CASRVYNSPLHF
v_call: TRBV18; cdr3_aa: CASSRSEKDQPQHF
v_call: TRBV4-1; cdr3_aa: CASSPQGPGTEAFF
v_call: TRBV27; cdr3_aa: CASSLMGRGATNEKLFF
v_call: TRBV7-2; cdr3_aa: CASSLDYSGNTIYF
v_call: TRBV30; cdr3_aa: CAWRRKGADTGELFF
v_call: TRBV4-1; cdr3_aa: CASSQEASSNTEAFF
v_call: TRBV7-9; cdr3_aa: CASRLNRVMGNNEQFF
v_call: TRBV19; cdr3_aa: CASRLQGNTGELFF
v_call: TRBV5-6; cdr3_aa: CASSPVGTGGTSGNTIYF
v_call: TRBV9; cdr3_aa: CASSVGDRGGYGYTF
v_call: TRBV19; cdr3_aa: CASSPLGGVSSYNEQFF
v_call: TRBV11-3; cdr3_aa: CASSLNTRGVYNEQFF
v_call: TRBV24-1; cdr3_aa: CATSDAGTGGYGYTF
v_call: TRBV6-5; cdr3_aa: CAAGQEGNTEAFF
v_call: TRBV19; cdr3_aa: CASTVTGAAYTEAFF
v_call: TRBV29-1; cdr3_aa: CSARSLAGGYNEQFF
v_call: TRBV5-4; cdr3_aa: CASSVPGLGGDTQYF
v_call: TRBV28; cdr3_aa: CASSSGTGIYQPQHF
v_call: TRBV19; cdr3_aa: CASSMVAGGRKYF
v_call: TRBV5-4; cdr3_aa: CASSFSGQYNSPLHF
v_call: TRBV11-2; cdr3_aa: CASSSGQGVSPLHF
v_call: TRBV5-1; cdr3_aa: CASSPGTGGSVHNSPLHF
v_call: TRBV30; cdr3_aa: CAWGRGGALSEQFF
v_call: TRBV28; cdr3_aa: CASKLHQGGGGYTF
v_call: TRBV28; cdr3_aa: CASSTGGYQPQHF
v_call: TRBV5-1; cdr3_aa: CASSKSGRSVNEQFF
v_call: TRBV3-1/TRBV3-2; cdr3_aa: CASSPLSGGEAFF
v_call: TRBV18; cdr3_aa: CASSPRKLRTEETQYF